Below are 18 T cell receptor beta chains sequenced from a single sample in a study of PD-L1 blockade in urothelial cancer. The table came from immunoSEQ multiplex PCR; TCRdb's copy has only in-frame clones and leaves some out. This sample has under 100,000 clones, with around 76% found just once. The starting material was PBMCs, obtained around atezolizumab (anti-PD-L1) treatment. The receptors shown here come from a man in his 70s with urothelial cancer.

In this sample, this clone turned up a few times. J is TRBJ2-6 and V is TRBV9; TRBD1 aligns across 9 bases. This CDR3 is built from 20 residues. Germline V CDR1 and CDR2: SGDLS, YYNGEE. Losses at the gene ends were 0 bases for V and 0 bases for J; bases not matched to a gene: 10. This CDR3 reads CASSVEWRTGAISGANVLTF. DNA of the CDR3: TGTGCCAGCAGCGTAGAATGGCGGACAGGGGCCATCTCTGGGGCCAACGTCCTGACTTTC.

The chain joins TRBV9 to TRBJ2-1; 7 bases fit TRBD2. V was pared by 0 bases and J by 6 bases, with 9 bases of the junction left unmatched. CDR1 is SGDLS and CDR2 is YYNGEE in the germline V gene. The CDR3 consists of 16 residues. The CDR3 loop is CASSVVSGREINEQFF. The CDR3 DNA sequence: TGTGCCAGCAGCGTAGTCAGTGGGAGGGAGATCAATGAGCAGTTCTTC.

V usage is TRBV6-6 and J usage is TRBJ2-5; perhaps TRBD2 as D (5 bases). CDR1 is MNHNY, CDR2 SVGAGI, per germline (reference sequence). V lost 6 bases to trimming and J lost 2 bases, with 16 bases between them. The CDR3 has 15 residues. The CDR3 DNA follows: TGTGCCAGCAGCCGAACCTCCCCGGGGCAAGAGACCCAGTACTTC. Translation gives CASSRTSPGQETQYF.

In nucleotides, the CDR3 is TGCGCCAGCAGCTCGGTTGGGACAGGGGACGGAGAGACCCAGTACTTC. Translation: CASSSVGTGDGETQYF. The V and J genes are TRBV5-1 and TRBJ2-5, with 10 bases matching TRBD1. CDR3 length: 16 amino acids. Germline assignment: CDR1 SGHRS and CDR2 YFSETQ. The junction had 9 bases not matched to a gene; V was cut back by 3 bases and J by 4 bases.

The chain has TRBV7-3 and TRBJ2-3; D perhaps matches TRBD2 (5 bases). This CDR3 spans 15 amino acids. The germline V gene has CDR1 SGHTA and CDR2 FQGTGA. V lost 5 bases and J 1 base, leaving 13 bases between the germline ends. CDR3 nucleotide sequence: TGTGCCAGCAGCCGAGGGTTATGGGGCACAGATACGCAGTATTTT. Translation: CASSRGLWGTDTQYF.

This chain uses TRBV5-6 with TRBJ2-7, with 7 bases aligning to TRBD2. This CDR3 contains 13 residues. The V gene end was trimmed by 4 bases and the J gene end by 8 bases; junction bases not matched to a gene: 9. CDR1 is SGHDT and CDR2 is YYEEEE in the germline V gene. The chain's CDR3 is CASSATWEGKQYF. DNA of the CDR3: TGTGCCAGCAGCGCGACCTGGGAGGGAAAGCAGTACTTC.

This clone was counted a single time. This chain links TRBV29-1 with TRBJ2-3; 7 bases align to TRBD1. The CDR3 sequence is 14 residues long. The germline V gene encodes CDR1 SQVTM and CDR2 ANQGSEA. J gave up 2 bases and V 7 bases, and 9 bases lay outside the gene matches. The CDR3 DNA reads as TGCAGCGCCCAGCCGGGACAGACCACAGATACGCAGTATTTT. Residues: CSAQPGQTTDTQYF.

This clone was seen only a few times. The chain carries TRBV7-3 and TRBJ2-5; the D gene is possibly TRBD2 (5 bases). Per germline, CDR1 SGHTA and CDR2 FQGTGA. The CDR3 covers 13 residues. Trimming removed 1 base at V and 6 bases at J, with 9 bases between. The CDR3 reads CASSLKGGQTQYF. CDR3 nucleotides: TGTGCCAGCAGCTTAAAGGGCGGGCAGACCCAGTACTTC. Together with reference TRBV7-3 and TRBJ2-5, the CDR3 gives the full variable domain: GAGVSQTPSNKVTEKGKYVELRCDPISGHTALYWYRQSLGQGPEFLIYFQGTGAADDSGLPNDRFFAVRPEGSVSTLKIQRTERGDSAVYLCASSLKGGQTQYFGPGTRLLVL.

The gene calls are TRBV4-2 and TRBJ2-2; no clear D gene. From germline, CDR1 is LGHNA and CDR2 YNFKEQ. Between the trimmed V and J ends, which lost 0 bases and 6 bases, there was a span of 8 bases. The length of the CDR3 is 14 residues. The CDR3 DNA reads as TGTGCCAGCAGCCAAGATCAGGCGCCCGGGGAGCTGTTTTTT. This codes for CASSQDQAPGELFF.

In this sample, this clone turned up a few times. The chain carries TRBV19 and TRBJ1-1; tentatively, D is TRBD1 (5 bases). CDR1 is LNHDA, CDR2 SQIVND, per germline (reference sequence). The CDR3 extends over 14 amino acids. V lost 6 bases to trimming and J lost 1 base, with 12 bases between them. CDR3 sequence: CASRGAIRNTEAFF. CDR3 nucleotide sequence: TGTGCCAGTAGAGGGGCGATAAGGAACACTGAAGCTTTCTTT.

Here the CDR3 DNA reads TGTGCCAGCAGTAAGGGACTAGCGGGAGCCTACAATGAGCAGTTCTTC. Protein sequence: CASSKGLAGAYNEQFF. The rearrangement links TRBV27 to TRBJ2-1; 14 bases are a match to TRBD2. The germline CDR1 and CDR2 sequences are MNHEY and SMNVEV (reference sequence). This CDR3 comprises 16 residues. J was trimmed by 2 bases and V by 5 bases; bases with no gene match: 2.

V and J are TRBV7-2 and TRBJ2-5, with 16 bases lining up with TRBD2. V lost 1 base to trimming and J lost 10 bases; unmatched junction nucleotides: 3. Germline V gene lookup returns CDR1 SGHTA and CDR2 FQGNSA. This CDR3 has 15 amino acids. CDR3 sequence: CASSLEGTSGRDQYF. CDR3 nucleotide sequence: TGTGCCAGCAGCTTAGAGGGGACTAGCGGGAGGGACCAGTACTTC.

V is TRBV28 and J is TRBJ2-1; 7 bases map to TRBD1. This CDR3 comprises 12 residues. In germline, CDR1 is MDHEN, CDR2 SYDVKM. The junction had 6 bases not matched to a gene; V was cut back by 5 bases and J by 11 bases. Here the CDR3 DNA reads TGTGCCAGCAGTCCTCCCAGGGGGAAGCAGTTCTTC. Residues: CASSPPRGKQFF. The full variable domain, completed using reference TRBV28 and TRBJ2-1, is DVKVTQSSRYLVKRTGEKVFLECVQDMDHENMFWYRQDPGLGLRLIYFSYDVKMKEKGDIPEGYSVSREKKERFSLILESASTNQTSMYLCASSPPRGKQFFGPGTRLTVL.

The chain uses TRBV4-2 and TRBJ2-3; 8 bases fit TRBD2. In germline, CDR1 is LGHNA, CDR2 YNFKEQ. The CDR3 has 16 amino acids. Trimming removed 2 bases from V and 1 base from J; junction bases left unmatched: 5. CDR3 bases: TGTGCCAGCAGCCAATCTGGGCGGGGGGGCACAGATACGCAGTATTTT. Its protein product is CASSQSGRGGTDTQYF.

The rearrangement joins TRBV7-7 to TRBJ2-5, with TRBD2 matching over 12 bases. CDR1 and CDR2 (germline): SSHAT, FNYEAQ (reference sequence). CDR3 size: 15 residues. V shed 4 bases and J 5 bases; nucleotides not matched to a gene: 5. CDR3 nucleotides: TGTGCCAGCAGCTCTAGCGGGGGGGCCGGGGAGACCCAGTACTTC. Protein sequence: CASSSSGGAGETQYF.

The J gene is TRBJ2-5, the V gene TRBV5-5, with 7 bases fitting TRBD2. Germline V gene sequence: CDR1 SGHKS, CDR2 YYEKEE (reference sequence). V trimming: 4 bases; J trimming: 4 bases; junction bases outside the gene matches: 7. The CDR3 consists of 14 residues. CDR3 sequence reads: CASSPWEGRETQYF. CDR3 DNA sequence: TGTGCCAGCAGCCCGTGGGAGGGGAGAGAGACCCAGTACTTC.

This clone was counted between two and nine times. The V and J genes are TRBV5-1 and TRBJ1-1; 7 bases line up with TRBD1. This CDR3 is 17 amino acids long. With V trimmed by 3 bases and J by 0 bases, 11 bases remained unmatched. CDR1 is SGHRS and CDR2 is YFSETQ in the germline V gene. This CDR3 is CASSSGGVGTVNTEAFF. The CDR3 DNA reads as TGCGCCAGCAGCTCCGGAGGGGTAGGGACAGTGAACACTGAAGCTTTCTTT.

Here the CDR3 DNA reads TGTGCCAGCAGCCCGACACAGGGCCCCTATGGCTACACCTTC. Translation: CASSPTQGPYGYTF. The J gene is TRBJ1-2, the V gene TRBV7-9, with D perhaps TRBD1 (6 bases). The V and J ends lost 5 bases and 4 bases respectively, with 14 bases between them. This CDR3 contains 14 residues. The germline CDR1 and CDR2 sequences are SEHNR and FQNEAQ (reference sequence).